What follows describes a single TCR beta chain. The data were obtained in a study of cytomegalovirus exposure and HLA in healthy donors. Donors had nominal health at sampling but likely had unrecorded immune exposures. Germline trimming cut 6 bases from V and 5 bases from J; bases unmatched to any gene: 10. The germline V gene encodes CDR1 WSHSY and CDR2 SAAADI. The CDR3 sequence is 18 residues long. PCR involved 60 Vbeta and 13 Jbeta primers. In the source study's methods: Later, about 80 million unique TCR beta chains were counted in an analysis, and roughly 11 million of them were shared. Profiled with immunoSEQ multiplex PCR; TCRdb holds only in-frame clones, not every one. V, J and clone size were drawn from that table, and D and trimming were deduced from the DNA. The profile shows about 160,000 clones, approximately 60% of them singletons.

The sample was PBMCs. V usage is TRBV10-2 and J usage is TRBJ2-1, with 16 bases matching TRBD2. The TCR comes from a woman aged 55-69 years in good health and CMV-seropositive. The DNA for the CDR3 is TGCGCCAGCAGCCCGGGACTAGCGGGAGGGCCGGTCGACAATGAGCAGTTCTTC. The encoded protein is CASSPGLAGGPVDNEQFF.